Below, 18 T cell receptor beta chains from the same sample are listed, as sequenced in a study of OX40 agonist ivuxolimab in advanced cancers. Assay: immunoSEQ multiplex PCR; the TCRdb copy retains only in-frame clones and omits some. There are roughly 60,000 clones in the sample; about 88% occur only once, and almost 4% lies in the top ten. The starting material was CD4+ or CD8+ T cells sorted from blood, obtained in a trial of the OX40 agonist ivuxolimab. The receptors were gathered from an adult with an advanced solid tumor such as melanoma, head and neck, liver or kidney cancer.

The V call is TRBV5-6, the J call TRBJ1-2; possible D gene TRBD1, 6 bases. Between the trimmed V and J ends, which lost 3 bases and 0 bases, there was a span of 12 bases. CDR3 length: 15 residues. Germline V gene data show CDR1 as SGHDT and CDR2 as YYEEEE. The CDR3 region is CASSSYRVANYGYTF. DNA for the CDR3: TGTGCCAGCAGCTCATACAGGGTAGCTAACTATGGCTACACCTTC.

The chain couples TRBV7-2 to TRBJ2-3; D is uncertain. This CDR3 is 13 amino acids long. V gave up 2 bases and J gave up 4 bases, with 7 bases separating them. The germline V gene encodes CDR1 SGHTA and CDR2 FQGNSA. The chain's CDR3 is CASSLINSDTQYF. The DNA of the CDR3 is TGTGCCAGCAGCTTAATCAACTCAGATACGCAGTATTTT.

The rearrangement uses TRBV5-1 and TRBJ2-1; a weak D match, TRBD1 (6 bases). Germline values: CDR1 SGHRS, CDR2 YFSETQ. The CDR3 consists of 13 residues. The V end was cut by 1 base, the J end by 6 bases, with 8 bases between. CDR3 loop: CASSLMTGNEQFF. The CDR3 DNA follows: TGCGCCAGCAGCTTGATGACAGGCAATGAGCAGTTCTTC. Using reference TRBV5-1 and TRBJ2-1 for the parts outside the CDR3, the full variable domain is KAGVTQTPRYLIKTRGQQVTLSCSPISGHRSVSWYQQTPGQGLQFLFEYFSETQRNKGNFPGRFSGRQFSNSRSEMNVSTLELGDSALYLCASSLMTGNEQFFGPGTRLTVL.

This clone was counted only a few times. The chain employs TRBV5-1 and TRBJ2-1; D unresolved. Trimming removed 4 bases at V and 4 bases at J, with 9 bases between. Per the germline V gene, CDR1 is SGHRS and CDR2 is YFSETQ. This CDR3 is 13 amino acids long. CDR3: CASSDAGYNEQFF. The CDR3 nucleotides are TGCGCCAGCAGCGATGCTGGGTACAATGAGCAGTTCTTC.

The chain joins TRBV7-2 to TRBJ1-1, with D unclear. V lost 0 bases and J lost 6, with 8 bases in between. From germline, CDR1 is SGHTA and CDR2 FQGNSA. The CDR3 has 13 amino acids. CDR3 nucleotides: TGTGCCAGCAGCTTAGCGCGGGCAGCTGAAGCTTTCTTT. This gives the protein CASSLARAAEAFF.

J is TRBJ2-7 and V is TRBV28; 7 nucleotides align to TRBD2. CDR3 length equals 14 residues. The germline V gene has CDR1 MDHEN and CDR2 SYDVKM. V trimming: 8 bases; J trimming: 4 bases; junction bases outside the gene matches: 11. DNA for the CDR3: TGTGCCAGCGCTCCAGCGGGGCTCATTTACGAGCAGTACTTC. Protein product: CASAPAGLIYEQYF.

The chain combines TRBV5-1 with TRBJ1-2; 9 positions match TRBD1. With V trimmed by 4 bases and J by 3 bases, 1 base remained unmatched. Germline V gene data show CDR1 as SGHRS and CDR2 as YFSETQ. The CDR3 has 13 amino acids. CDR3 residues: CASSGQGYYGYTF. The CDR3, as DNA: TGCGCCAGCAGCGGACAGGGGTACTATGGCTACACCTTC.

V usage is TRBV6-5 and J usage is TRBJ1-2, with D unresolved. The germline gives CDR1 MNHEY, CDR2 SVGAGI. The V end lost 0 bases, the J end lost 8 bases, and 13 bases lay between the germline ends. The CDR3 consists of 14 residues. CDR3 sequence (DNA): TGTGCCAGCAGTTACTCGTCCGATGGGAGAGGCTACACCTTC. It translates to CASSYSSDGRGYTF.

About this clone itself: This CDR3 is also generated by other DNA sequences in the sample. This chain joins TRBV5-1 and TRBJ1-5; D is unresolved. The V end was cut by 0 bases, the J end by 0 bases, with 7 bases between. This CDR3 is 15 amino acids long. Looked up from germline, CDR1 is SGHRS and CDR2 is YFSETQ. CDR3 amino acids: CASSLEGGSNQPQHF. CDR3 sequence (DNA): TGCGCCAGCAGCTTGGAAGGCGGTAGCAATCAGCCCCAGCATTTT.

J is TRBJ2-5 and V is TRBV9, with D perhaps matching TRBD1 or TRBD2 (5 bases each). With 0 bases removed from V and 4 bases from J, the gap between germline ends came to 13 bases. The CDR3 consists of 15 residues. Germline V lookup: CDR1 SGDLS, CDR2 YYNGEE. The CDR3 is CASSVGTDSGETQYF. The CDR3 region has the DNA TGTGCCAGCAGCGTAGGTACAGACAGCGGAGAGACCCAGTACTTC.

This clone was detected only once. The chain combines TRBV5-5 with TRBJ1-6; D remains ambiguous. Germline V gene lookup returns CDR1 SGHKS and CDR2 YYEKEE (reference sequence). The CDR3 extends over 18 amino acids. Between the trimmed V and J ends, which lost 4 bases and 0 bases, there was a span of 17 bases. CDR3 residues: CASSNNFDRSSYNSPLHF. The CDR3 nucleotides are TGTGCCAGCAGCAATAACTTTGATCGGAGCTCCTATAATTCACCCCTCCACTTT.

J is TRBJ2-1 and V is TRBV7-3; 10 bases align to TRBD2. Germline V gene sequence: CDR1 SGHTA, CDR2 FQGTGA. V shed 5 bases and J 9 bases; nucleotides not matched to a gene: 10. This CDR3 has 15 residues. The CDR3 sequence: CASSLLPAGGSEQFF. CDR3 coding DNA: TGTGCCAGCAGCCTCCTGCCAGCGGGGGGGAGTGAGCAGTTCTTC. The entire variable domain, with the rest obtained from reference TRBV7-3 and TRBJ2-1, is as follows: GAGVSQTPSNKVTEKGKYVELRCDPISGHTALYWYRQSLGQGPEFLIYFQGTGAADDSGLPNDRFFAVRPEGSVSTLKIQRTERGDSAVYLCASSLLPAGGSEQFFGPGTRLTVL.

This clone was seen only a few times. The chain links TRBV5-1 to TRBJ2-2; 8 bases line up with TRBD1. The CDR3 contains 15 residues. CDR1 and CDR2 from the germline V gene are SGHRS and YFSETQ. Trimming took 4 bases from V and 5 from J; bases not matched to a gene: 7. The DNA of the CDR3 is TGCGCCAGCAGCAACAGGGGGATGGGTACCGGGGAGCTGTTTTTT. Encoded protein: CASSNRGMGTGELFF.

The table lists this clone with a count of one. V is TRBV6-5 and J is TRBJ2-7, with 8 bases fitting TRBD1. The V gene end was trimmed by 6 bases and the J gene end by 2 bases; junction bases not matched to a gene: 9. In germline, CDR1 is MNHEY, CDR2 SVGAGI. The CDR3 has 15 amino acids. CDR3 sequence reads: CASRPADRATYEQYF. CDR3 bases: TGTGCCAGCAGACCCGCGGACAGGGCGACCTACGAGCAGTACTTC.

The sample holds a few counts of this clone. This chain uses TRBV29-1 with TRBJ1-6; 7 nucleotides line up with TRBD1. J was trimmed by 10 bases and V by 6 bases; bases with no gene match: 12. The CDR3 totals 14 residues. Germline V lookup: CDR1 SQVTM, CDR2 ANQGSEA. CDR3 protein: CSVARQGRGSPLHF. CDR3 DNA sequence: TGCAGCGTGGCTAGACAGGGAAGAGGGTCACCCCTCCACTTT.

The chain couples TRBV10-3 to TRBJ2-2; the D gene is possibly TRBD1 (6 bases). The germline V gene has CDR1 ENHRY and CDR2 SYGVKD. The CDR3 loop spans 12 amino acids. The V end lost 6 bases, the J end lost 5 bases, and 7 bases lay between the germline ends. The CDR3 sequence: CAISTGTGELFF. Here the CDR3 DNA reads TGTGCCATCAGCACAGGGACCGGGGAGCTGTTTTTT.

This chain connects TRBV7-2 to TRBJ1-3; D is uncertain. CDR3 length equals 12 residues. Germline CDR1 reads SGHTA; CDR2 reads FQGNSA. Between the trimmed V and J ends, which lost 1 base and 3 bases, there was a span of 1 base. In DNA form, the CDR3 reads TGTGCCAGCAGCTTAGTTGGAAACACCATATATTTT. Protein: CASSLVGNTIYF.

The chain joins TRBV19 to TRBJ2-2; the D gene is possibly TRBD1 (6 bases). V dropped 7 bases and J dropped 7 bases, with 19 bases sitting between them. Germline CDR1 is LNHDA and CDR2 is SQIVND (reference sequence). This CDR3 has 15 amino acids. CDR3 residues: CASTEGSRGGGELFF. CDR3 DNA: TGTGCCAGTACCGAAGGGTCCAGGGGCGGCGGGGAGCTGTTTTTT.